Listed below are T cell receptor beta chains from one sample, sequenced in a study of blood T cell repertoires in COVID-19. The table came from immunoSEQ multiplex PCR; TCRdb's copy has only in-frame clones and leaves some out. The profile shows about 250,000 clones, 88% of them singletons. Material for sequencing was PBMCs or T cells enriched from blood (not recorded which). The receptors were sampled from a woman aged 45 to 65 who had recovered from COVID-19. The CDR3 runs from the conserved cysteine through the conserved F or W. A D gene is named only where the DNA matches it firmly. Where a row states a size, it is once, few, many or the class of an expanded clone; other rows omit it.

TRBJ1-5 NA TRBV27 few TGTGCCAGCAGTCCCACCCCGCGGCAGCCCCAGCATTTT CASSPTPRQPQHF
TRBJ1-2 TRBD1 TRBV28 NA TGTGCCAGCAGTTCTACGGGGACAGGGGCCGCCTATGGCTACACCTTC CASSSTGTGAAYGYTF
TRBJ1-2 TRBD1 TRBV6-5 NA TGTGCCAGCAGAACCGGGACAGGTTACGGCTACACCTTC CASRTGTGYGYTF
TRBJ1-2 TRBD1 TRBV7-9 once TGTGCCAGCAGCTTAGAGGGCAGGGGGCGTGGCTACACCTTC CASSLEGRGRGYTF
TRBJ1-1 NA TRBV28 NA TGTGCCAGCAGTTTAGGGGACGGGAGGTTCGGAGCTTTCTTT CASSLGDGRFGAFF
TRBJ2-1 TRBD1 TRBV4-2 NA TGTGCCAGCAGCCAGGGACAGGGGGCAAACAATGAGCAGTTCTTC CASSQGQGANNEQFF
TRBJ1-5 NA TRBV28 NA TGTGCCAGCAGTTTACGGAGCAATCAGCCCCAGCATTTT CASSLRSNQPQHF
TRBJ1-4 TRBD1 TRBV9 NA TGTGCCAGCAGCCCTACCCCGGGACAGATTAGTGAAAAACTGTTTTTT CASSPTPGQISEKLFF
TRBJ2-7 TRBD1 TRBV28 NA TGTGCCAGCAGCTCCAGGGGGATGAACTCCTACGAGCAGTACTTC CASSSRGMNSYEQYF
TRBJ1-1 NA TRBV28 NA TGTGCCAGCAGCGGGGCGGGGGCGTGGAACACTGAAGCTTTCTTT CASSGAGAWNTEAFF
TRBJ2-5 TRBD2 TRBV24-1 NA TGTGCCACCAGTGATTGGGCTAGCGGGAGAGGGGAGACCCAGTACTTC CATSDWASGRGETQYF
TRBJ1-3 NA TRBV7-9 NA TGTGCCAGCAGCTTAGCGGGTCGGAGCTCTGGAAACACCATATATTTT CASSLAGRSSGNTIYF
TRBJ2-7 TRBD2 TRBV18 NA TGTGCCAGCTCACCAGGGACTAGCGGGAGCTCCTACGAGCAGTACTTC CASSPGTSGSSYEQYF
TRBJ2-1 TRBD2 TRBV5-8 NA TGTGCCAGCAGGGAAGGACTAGCGGTTTATTGGGAGCAGTTCTTC CASREGLAVYWEQFF
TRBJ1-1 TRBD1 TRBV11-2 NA TGTGCCAGCAGCGCCCGGGGACAGGGTGGGAACACTGAAGCTTTCTTT CASSARGQGGNTEAFF
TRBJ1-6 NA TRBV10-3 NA TGTGCCATCAGTGAACTTCCCTCTTCTTCACCCCTCCACTTT CAISELPSSSPLHF
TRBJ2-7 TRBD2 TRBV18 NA TGTGCCAGCTCACCCCCGGGGGGGGGCGGCGGCGAGCAGTACTTC CASSPPGGGGGEQYF
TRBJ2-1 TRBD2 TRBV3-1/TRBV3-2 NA TGTGCCAGCAGCCGGACTAGCGGCAATAATGAGCAGTTCTTC CASSRTSGNNEQFF
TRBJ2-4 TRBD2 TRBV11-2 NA TGTGCCAGCAGCTTAGATCGGACTAGCGGGTACAAAAACATTCAGTACTTC CASSLDRTSGYKNIQYF
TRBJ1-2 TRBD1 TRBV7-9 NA TGTGCCAGCAGCTTAGGACAGGGTGGGGTTCCTGGCTACACCTTC CASSLGQGGVPGYTF
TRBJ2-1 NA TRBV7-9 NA TGTGCCAGCAGCCCGTTTGGGGAGGCAGGCGACAATGAGCAGTTCTTC CASSPFGEAGDNEQFF
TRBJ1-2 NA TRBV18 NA TGTGCCAGCTCACCAGGCAGCCTCGGGTTGTATGGCTACACCTTC CASSPGSLGLYGYTF
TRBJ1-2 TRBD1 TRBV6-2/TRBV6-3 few TGTGCCAGCAGTATGGGCAGGGGGTACGACGGCTACACCTTC CASSMGRGYDGYTF
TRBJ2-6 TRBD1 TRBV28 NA TGTGCCAGCGGTCGGGACAGGGGGCCGCGTGGGGCCAACGTCCTGACTTTC CASGRDRGPRGANVLTF
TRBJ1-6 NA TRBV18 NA TGTGCCAGCTCACCGTTACGGGATTCGAATTCACCCCTCCACTTT CASSPLRDSNSPLHF
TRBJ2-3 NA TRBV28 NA TGTGCCAGCAGTTCCTCAGCGGACGCAGATACGCAGTATTTT CASSSSADADTQYF
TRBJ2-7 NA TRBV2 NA TGTGCCAGCAATAGAATACTTACCGGGTTCGAGCAGTACTTC CASNRILTGFEQYF
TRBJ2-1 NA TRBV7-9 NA TGTGCCAGCAGCTATGGCAGGGTCAATGAGCAGTTCTTC CASSYGRVNEQFF
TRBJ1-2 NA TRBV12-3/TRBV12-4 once TGTGCCAGCAAAACACAGGGACCTTATGGCTACACCTTC CASKTQGPYGYTF
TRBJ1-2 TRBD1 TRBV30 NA TGTGCCTCCTGGGGACAGGGTCACTATGGCTACACCTTC CASWGQGHYGYTF
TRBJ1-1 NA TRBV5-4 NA TGTGCCAGCAGCTTGGGGTTCGGCACTGAAGCTTTCTTT CASSLGFGTEAFF
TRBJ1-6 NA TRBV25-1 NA TGTGCCAGCAGTGATCCAGCAGGCTATAATTCACCCCTCCACTTT CASSDPAGYNSPLHF
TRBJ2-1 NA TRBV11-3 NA TGTGCCAGCAGCCGATTCCTCTTAGATGAGCAGTTCTTC CASSRFLLDEQFF
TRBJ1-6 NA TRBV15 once TGTGCCACCAGCAGAGAGGGGGGGTACAATTCACCCCTCCACTTT CATSREGGYNSPLHF
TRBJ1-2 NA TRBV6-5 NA TGTGCCAGCAGTACCACCCCGGGGGGAGCGGGCTACACCTTC CASSTTPGGAGYTF